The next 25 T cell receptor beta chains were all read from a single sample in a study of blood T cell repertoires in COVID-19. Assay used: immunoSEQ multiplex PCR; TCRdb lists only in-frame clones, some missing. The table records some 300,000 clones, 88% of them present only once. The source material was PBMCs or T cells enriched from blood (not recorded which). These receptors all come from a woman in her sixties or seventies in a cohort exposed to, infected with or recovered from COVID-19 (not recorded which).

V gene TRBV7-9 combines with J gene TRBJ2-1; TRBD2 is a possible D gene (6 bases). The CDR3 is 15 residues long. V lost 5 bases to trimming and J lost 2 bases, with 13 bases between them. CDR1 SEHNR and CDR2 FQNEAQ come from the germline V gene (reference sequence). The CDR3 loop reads CASSPMEGPYNEQFF. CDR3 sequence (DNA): TGTGCCAGCAGCCCCATGGAGGGACCCTACAATGAGCAGTTCTTC.

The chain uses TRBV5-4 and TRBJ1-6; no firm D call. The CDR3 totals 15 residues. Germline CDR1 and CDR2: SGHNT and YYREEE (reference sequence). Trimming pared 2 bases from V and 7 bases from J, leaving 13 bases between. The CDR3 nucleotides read TGTGCCAGCAGCTTTGCGGGGAGGCCCAATTCACCCCTCCACTTT. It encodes CASSFAGRPNSPLHF.

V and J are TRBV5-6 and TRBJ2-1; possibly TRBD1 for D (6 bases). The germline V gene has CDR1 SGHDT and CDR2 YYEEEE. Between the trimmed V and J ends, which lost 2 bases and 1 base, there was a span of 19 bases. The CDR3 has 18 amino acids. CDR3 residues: CASSLGASGQGSYNEQFF. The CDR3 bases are TGTGCCAGCAGCTTAGGGGCCTCCGGGCAGGGGTCCTACAATGAGCAGTTCTTC.

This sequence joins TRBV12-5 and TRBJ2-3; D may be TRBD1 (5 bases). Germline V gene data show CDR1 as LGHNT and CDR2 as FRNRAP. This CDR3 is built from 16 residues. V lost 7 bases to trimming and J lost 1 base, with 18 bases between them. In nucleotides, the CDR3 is TGTGCTAGTGCCCGACCCAAAGGGGTTCGCACAGATACGCAGTATTTT. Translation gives CASARPKGVRTDTQYF.

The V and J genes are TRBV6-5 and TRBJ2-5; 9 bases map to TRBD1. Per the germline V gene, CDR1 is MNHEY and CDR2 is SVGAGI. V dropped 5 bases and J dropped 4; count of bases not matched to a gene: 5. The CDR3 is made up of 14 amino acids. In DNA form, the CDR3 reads TGTGCCAGCAGTACAGGGGGCTCCGGAGAGACCCAGTACTTC. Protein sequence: CASSTGGSGETQYF.

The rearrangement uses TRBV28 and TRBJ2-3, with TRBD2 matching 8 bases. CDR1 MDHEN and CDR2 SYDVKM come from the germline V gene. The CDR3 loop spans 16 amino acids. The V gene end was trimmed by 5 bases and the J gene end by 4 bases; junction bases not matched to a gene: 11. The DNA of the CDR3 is TGTGCCAGCAGTGCCTTTACCGGACTAGCATCAGATACGCAGTATTTT. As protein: CASSAFTGLASDTQYF.

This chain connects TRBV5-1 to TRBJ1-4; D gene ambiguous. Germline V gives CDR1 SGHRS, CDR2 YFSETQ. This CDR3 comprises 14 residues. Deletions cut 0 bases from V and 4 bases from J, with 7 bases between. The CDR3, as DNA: TGCGCCAGCAGCTTGGCCGGGAATAATGAAAAACTGTTTTTT. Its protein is CASSLAGNNEKLFF.

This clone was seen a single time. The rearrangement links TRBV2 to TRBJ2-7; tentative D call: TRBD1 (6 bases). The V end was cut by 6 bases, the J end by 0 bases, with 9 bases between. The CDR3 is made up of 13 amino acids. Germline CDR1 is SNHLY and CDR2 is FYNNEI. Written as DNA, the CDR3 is TGTGCCAGCAGCTTGGACAGCTCCTACGAGCAGTACTTC. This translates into CASSLDSSYEQYF.

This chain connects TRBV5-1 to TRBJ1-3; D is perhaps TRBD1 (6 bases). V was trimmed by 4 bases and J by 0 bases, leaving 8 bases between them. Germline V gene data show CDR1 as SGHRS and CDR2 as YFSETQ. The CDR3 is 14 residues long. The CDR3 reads CASSPDSSGNTIYF. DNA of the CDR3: TGCGCCAGCAGCCCGGACAGCTCTGGAAACACCATATATTTT.

Here the CDR3 reads CASSYEPAGVQETQYF. CDR3 DNA: TGTGCCAGCAGTTACGAGCCAGCGGGAGTCCAAGAGACCCAGTACTTC. The rearrangement links TRBV6-5 to TRBJ2-5; 8 bases line up with TRBD2. CDR3 length: 16 amino acids. Trimming cost V 2 bases and J 1 base; bases outside gene matches: 6. CDR1 and CDR2 (germline): MNHEY, SVGAGI.

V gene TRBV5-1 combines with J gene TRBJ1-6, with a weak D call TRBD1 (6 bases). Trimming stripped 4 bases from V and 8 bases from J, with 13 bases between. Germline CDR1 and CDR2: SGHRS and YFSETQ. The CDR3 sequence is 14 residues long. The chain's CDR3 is CASSLAGVHSPLHF. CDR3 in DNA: TGCGCCAGCAGCCTGGCAGGGGTTCATTCACCCCTCCACTTT.

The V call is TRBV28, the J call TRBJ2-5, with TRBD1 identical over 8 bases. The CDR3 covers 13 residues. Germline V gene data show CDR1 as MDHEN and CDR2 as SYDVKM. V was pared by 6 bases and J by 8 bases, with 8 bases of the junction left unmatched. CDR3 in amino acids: CASRSTGVRTQYF. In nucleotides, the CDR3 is TGTGCCAGCAGGTCGACAGGGGTCAGAACCCAGTACTTC.

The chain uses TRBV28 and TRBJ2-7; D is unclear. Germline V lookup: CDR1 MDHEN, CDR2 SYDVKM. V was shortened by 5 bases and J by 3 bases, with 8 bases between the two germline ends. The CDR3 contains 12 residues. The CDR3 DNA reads TGTGCCAGCAGTGAGGCAAACTACGAGCAGTACTTC. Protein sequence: CASSEANYEQYF.

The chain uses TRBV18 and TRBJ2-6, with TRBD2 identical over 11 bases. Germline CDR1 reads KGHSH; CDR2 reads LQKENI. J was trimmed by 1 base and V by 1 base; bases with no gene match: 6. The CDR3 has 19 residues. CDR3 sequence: CASSPQTSGTVSGANVLTF. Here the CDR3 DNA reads TGTGCCAGCTCACCACAGACTAGCGGGACGGTTTCTGGGGCCAACGTCCTGACTTTC. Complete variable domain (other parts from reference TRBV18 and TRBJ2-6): NAGVMQNPRHLVRRRGQEARLRCSPMKGHSHVYWYRQLPEEGLKFMVYLQKENIIDESGMPKERFSAEFPKEGPSILRIQQVVRGDSAAYFCASSPQTSGTVSGANVLTFGAGSRLTVL.

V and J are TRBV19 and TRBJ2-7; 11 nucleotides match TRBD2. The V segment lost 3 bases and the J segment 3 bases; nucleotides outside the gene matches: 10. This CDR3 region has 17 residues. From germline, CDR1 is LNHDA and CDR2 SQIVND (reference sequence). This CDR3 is CASSIGGGLAAHYEQYF. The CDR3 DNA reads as TGTGCCAGTAGTATTGGCGGGGGACTAGCGGCTCACTACGAGCAGTACTTC.

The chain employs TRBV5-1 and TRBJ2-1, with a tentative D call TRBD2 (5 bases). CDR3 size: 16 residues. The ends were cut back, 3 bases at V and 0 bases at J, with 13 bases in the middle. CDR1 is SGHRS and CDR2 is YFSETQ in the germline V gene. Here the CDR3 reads CASSSLGGPSYNEQFF. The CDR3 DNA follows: TGCGCCAGCAGCTCCTTGGGCGGGCCCTCCTACAATGAGCAGTTCTTC. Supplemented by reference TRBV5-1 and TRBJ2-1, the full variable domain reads KAGVTQTPRYLIKTRGQQVTLSCSPISGHRSVSWYQQTPGQGLQFLFEYFSETQRNKGNFPGRFSGRQFSNSRSEMNVSTLELGDSALYLCASSSLGGPSYNEQFFGPGTRLTVL.

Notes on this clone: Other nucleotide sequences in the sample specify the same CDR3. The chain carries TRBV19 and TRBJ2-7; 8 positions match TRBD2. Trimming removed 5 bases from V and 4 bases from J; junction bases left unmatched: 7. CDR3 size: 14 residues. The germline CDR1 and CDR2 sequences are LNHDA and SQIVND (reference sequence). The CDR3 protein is CASSVSGGPYEQYF. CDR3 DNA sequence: TGTGCCAGTAGTGTATCGGGAGGGCCATACGAGCAGTACTTC.

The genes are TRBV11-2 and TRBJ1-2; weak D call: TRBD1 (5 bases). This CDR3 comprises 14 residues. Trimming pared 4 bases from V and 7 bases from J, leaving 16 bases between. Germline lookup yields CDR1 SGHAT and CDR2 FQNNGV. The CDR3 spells CASSSPGRISGYTF. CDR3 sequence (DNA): TGTGCCAGCAGCTCTCCAGGGCGTATCAGTGGCTACACCTTC.

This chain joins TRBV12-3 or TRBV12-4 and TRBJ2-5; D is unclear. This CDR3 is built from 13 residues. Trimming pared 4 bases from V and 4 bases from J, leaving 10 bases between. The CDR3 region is CASSSERGETQYF. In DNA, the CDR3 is TGTGCCAGCAGTTCGGAGAGAGGAGAGACCCAGTACTTC.

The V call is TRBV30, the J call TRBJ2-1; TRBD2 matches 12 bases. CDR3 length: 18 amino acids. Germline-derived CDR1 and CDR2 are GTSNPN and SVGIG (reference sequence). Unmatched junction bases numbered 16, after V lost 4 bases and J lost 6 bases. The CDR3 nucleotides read TGTGCCTGGAAGTCACTAGCGGGAGGAGTTCGGAGGTCCAATGAGCAGTTCTTC. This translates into CAWKSLAGGVRRSNEQFF.

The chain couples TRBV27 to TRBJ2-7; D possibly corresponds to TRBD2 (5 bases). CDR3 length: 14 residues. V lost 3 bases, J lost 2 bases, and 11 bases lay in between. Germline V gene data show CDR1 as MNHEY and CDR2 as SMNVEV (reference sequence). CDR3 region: CASSLRAATYEQYF. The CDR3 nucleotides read TGTGCCAGCAGTTTGCGGGCAGCGACCTACGAGCAGTACTTC.

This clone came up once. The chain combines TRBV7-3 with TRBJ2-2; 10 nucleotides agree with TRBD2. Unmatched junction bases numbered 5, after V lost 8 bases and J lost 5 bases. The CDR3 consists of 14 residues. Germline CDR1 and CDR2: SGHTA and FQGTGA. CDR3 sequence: CASQELAGTGELFF. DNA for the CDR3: TGTGCCAGCCAGGAACTAGCGGGAACCGGGGAGCTGTTTTTT.

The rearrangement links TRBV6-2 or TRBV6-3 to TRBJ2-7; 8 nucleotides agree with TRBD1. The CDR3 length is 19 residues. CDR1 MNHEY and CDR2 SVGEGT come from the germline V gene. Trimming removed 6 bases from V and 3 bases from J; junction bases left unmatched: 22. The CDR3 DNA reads TGTGCCAGCAGCCCGACGACAGGGGCTATTTTGAAAGGTGTCTACGAGCAGTACTTC. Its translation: CASSPTTGAILKGVYEQYF.

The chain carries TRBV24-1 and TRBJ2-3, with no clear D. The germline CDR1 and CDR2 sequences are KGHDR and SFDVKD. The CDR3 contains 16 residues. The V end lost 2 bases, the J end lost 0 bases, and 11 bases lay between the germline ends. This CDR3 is CATSDYGGSSTDTQYF. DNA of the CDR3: TGTGCCACCAGTGATTATGGCGGATCTAGCACAGATACGCAGTATTTT.

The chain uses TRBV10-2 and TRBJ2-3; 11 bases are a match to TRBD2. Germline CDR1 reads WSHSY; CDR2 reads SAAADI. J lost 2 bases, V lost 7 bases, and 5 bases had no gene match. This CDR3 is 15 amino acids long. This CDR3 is CASTGTSGITDTQYF. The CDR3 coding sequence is TGCGCCAGCACCGGGACTAGCGGAATCACAGATACGCAGTATTTT.